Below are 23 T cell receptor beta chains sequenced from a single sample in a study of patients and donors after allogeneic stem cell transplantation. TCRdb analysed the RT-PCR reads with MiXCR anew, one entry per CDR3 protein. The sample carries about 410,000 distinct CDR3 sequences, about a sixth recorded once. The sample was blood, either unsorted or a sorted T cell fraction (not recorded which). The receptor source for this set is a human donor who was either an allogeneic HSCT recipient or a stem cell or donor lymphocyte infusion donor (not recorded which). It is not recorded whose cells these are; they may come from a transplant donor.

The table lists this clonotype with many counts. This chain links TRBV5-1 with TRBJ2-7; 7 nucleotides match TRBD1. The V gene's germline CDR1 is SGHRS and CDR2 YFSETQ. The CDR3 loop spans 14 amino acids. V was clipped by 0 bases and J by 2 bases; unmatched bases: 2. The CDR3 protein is CASSLGQGPYEQYF. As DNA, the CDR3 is TGCGCCAGCAGCTTGGGACAGGGACCCTACGAGCAGTACTTC. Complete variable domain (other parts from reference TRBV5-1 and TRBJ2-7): KAGVTQTPRYLIKTRGQQVTLSCSPISGHRSVSWYQQTPGQGLQFLFEYFSETQRNKGNFPGRFSGRQFSNSRSEMNVSTLELGDSALYLCASSLGQGPYEQYFGPGTRLTVT.

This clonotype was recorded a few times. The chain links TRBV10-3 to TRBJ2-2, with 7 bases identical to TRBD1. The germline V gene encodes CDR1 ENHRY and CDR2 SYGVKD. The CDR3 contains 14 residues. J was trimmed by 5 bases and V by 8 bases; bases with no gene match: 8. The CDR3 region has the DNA TGTGCCATCGGATACAGGGGAACGACCGGGGAGCTGTTTTTT. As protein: CAIGYRGTTGELFF.

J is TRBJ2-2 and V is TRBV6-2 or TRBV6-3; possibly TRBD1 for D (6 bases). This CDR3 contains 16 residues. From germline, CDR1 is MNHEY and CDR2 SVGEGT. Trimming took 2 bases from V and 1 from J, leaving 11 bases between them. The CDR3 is CASSYRRTVNTGELFF. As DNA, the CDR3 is TGTGCCAGCAGTTACAGGAGGACAGTGAACACCGGGGAGCTGTTTTTT.

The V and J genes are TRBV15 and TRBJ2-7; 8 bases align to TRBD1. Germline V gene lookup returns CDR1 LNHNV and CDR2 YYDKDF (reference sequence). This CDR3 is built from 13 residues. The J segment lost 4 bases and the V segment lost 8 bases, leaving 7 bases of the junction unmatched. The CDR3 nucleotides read TGTGCCACCCGACTGACAGGGGTGTACGAGCAGTACTTC. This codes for CATRLTGVYEQYF.

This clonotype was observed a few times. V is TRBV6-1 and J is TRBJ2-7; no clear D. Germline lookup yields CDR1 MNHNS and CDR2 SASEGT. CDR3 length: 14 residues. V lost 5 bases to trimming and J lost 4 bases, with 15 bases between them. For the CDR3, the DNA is TGTGCCAGCAGTCCCCGGGCCAACCTATACGAGCAGTACTTC. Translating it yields CASSPRANLYEQYF.

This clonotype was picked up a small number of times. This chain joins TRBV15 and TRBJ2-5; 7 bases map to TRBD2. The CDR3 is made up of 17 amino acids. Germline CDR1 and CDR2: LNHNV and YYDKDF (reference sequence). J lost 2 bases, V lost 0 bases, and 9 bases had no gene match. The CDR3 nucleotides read TGTGCCACCAGCAGAGAAGCGCGGGGGATCCCTCAAGAGACCCAGTACTTC. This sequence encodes CATSREARGIPQETQYF.

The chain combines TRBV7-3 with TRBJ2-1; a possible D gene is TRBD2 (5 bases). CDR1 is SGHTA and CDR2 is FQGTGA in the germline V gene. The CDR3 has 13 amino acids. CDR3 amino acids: CATAQRNYNEQFF. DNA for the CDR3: TGTGCTACAGCACAGCGGAACTACAATGAGCAGTTCTTC.

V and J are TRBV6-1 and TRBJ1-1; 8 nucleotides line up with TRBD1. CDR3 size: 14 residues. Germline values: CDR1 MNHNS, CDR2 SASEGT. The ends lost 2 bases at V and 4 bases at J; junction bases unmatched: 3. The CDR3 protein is CASSEQGARTEAFF. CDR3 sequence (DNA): TGTGCCAGCAGTGAACAGGGGGCGCGCACTGAAGCTTTCTTT.

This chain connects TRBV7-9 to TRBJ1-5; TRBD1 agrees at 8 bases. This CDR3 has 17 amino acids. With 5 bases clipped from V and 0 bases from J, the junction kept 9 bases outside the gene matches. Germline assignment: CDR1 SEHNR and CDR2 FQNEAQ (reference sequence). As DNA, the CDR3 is TGTGCCAGCAGCCGATCAGGGGGCCTATATAGCAATCAGCCCCAGCATTTT. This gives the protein CASSRSGGLYSNQPQHF.

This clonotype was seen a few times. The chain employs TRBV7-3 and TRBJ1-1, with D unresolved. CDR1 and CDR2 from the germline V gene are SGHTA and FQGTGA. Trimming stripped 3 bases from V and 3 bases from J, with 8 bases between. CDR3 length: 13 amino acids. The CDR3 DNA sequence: TGTGCCAGCAGCTTTGTCTATGACACTGAAGCTTTCTTT. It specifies CASSFVYDTEAFF.

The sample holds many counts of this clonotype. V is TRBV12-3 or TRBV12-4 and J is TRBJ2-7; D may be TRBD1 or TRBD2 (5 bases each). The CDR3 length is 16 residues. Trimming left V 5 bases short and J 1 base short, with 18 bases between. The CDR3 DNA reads TGTGCCAGCAGTCCCCGGGGACGGCTCCTATCCTACGAGCAGTACTTC. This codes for CASSPRGRLLSYEQYF.

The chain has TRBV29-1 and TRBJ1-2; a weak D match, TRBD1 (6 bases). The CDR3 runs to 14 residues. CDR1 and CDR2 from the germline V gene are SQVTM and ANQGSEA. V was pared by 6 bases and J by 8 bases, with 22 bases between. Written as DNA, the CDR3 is TGCAGCGTGCTCGACAGGTGGCGAGCGAGCGGCTACACCTTC. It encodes CSVLDRWRASGYTF.

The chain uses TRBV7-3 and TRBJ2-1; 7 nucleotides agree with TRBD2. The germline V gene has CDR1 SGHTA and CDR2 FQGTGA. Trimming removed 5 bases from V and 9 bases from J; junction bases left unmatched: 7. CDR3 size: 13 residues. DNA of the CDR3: TGTGCCAGCAGCCTCATTCCGGGGGGTGAGCAGTTCTTC. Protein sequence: CASSLIPGGEQFF.

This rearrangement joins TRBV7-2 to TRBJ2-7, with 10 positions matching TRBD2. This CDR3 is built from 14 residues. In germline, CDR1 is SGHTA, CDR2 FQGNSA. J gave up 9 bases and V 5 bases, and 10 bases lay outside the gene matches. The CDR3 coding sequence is TGTGCCAGCAGCCCTACTAGCGGGGCAACGGCGCAGTACTTC. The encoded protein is CASSPTSGATAQYF.

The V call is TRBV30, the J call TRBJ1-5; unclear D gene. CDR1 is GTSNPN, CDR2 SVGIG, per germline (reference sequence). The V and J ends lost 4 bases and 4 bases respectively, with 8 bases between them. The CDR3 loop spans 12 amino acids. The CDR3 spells CAWTGWNQPQHF. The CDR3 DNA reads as TGTGCCTGGACAGGTTGGAATCAGCCCCAGCATTTT.

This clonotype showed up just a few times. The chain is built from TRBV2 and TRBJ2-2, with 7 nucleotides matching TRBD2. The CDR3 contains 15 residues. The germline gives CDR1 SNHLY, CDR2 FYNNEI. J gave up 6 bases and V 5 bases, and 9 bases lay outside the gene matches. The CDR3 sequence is CASSPRTSGPGELFF. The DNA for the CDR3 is TGTGCCAGCAGTCCGAGGACTAGTGGGCCCGGGGAGCTGTTTTTT.

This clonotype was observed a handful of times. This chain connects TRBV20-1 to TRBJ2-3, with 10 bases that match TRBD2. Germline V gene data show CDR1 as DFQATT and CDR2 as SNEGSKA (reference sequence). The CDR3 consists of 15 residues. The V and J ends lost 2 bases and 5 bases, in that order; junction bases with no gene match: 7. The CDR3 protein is CSARSLAGVGDTQYF. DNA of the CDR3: TGCAGTGCTAGAAGTCTAGCGGGAGTGGGAGATACGCAGTATTTT.

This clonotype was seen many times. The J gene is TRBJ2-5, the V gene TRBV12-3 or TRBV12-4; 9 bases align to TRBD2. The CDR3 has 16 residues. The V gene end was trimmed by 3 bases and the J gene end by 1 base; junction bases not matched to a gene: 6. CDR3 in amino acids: CASSFTGTSSQETQYF. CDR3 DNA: TGTGCCAGCAGTTTCACCGGGACTAGCAGCCAAGAGACCCAGTACTTC.

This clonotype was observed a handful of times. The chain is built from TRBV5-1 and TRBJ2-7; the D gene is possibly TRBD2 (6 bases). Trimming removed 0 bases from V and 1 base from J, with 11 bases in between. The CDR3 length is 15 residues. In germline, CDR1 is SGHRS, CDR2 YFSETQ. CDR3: CASSLVGGPSYEQYF. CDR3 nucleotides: TGCGCCAGCAGCTTGGTGGGGGGTCCTTCCTACGAGCAGTACTTC.

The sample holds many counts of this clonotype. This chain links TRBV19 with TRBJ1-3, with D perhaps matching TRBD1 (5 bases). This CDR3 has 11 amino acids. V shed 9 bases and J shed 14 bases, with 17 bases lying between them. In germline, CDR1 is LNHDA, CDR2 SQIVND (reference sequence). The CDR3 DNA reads TGTGCCAGCCAAGACAGCGGTCCGCTATATTTT. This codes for CASQDSGPLYF.

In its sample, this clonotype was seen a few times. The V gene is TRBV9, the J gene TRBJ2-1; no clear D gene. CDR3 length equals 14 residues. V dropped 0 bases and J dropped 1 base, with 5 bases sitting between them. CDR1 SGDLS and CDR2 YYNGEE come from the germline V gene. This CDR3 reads CASSVGVSYNEQFF. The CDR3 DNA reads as TGTGCCAGCAGCGTAGGAGTTTCCTACAATGAGCAGTTCTTC.

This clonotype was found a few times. The CDR3 reads CASSFPTNEKLFF. As DNA, the CDR3 is TGTGCCAGCAGTTTCCCAACTAATGAAAAACTGTTTTTT. The chain employs TRBV12-3 or TRBV12-4 and TRBJ1-4; D gene unclear. The V end lost 3 bases, the J end lost 0 bases, and 2 bases lay between the germline ends. The CDR3 covers 13 residues.

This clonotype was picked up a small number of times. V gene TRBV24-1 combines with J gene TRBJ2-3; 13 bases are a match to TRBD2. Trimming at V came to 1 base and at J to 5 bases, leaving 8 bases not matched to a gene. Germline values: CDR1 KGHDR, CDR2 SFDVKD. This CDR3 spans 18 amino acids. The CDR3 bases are TGTGCCACCAGTGATTTCACTCGGACTAGCGGGAGCGTAGATACGCAGTATTTT. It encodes CATSDFTRTSGSVDTQYF.